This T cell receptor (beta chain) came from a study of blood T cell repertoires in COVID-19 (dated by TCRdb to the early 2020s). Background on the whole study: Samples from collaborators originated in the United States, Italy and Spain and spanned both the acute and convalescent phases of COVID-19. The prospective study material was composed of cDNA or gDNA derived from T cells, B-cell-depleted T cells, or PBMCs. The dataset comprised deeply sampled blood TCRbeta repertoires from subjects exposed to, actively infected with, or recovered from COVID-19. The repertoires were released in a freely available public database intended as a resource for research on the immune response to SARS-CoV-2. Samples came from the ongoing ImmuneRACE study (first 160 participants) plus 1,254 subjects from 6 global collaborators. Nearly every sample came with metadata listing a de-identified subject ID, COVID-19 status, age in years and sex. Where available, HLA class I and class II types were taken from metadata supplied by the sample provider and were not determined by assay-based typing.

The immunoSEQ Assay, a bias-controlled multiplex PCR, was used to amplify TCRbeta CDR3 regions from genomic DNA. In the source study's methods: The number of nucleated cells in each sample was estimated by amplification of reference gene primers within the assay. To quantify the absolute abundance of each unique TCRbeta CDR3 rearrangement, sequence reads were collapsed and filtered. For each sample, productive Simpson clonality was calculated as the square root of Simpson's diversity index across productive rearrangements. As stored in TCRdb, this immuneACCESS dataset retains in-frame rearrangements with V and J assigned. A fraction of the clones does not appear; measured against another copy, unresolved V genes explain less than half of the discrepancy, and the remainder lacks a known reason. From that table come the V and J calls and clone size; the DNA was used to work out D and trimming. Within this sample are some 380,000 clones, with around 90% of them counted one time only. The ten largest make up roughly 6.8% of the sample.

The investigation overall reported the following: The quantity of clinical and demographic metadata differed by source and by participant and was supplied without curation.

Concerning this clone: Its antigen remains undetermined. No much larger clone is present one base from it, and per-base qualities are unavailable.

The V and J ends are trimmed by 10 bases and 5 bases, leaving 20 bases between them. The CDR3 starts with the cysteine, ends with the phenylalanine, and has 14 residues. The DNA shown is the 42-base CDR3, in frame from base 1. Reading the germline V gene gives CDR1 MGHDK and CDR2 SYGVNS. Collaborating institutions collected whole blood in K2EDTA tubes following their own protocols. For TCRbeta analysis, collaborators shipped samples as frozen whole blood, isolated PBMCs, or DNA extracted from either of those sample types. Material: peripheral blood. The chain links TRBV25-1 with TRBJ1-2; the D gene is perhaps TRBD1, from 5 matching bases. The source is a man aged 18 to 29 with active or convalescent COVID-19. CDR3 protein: CATRRDGVVYGYTF. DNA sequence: TGTGCCACCAGGCGGGACGGTGTAGTTTATGGCTACACCTTC.